Below are 8 T cell receptor beta chains sequenced from a single sample in a study of OX40 agonist ivuxolimab in advanced cancers. Libraries were prepared by immunoSEQ multiplex PCR; TCRdb keeps only in-frame clonotypes and omits some of them. The sample records about 68,000 clones, around nine tenths being singletons. The source material was CD4+ or CD8+ T cells sorted from blood, sampled in a trial of the OX40 agonist ivuxolimab. The origin of the receptors is an adult with an advanced solid tumor such as melanoma, head and neck, liver or kidney cancer.

With regard to this clone: Other nucleotide sequences in the sample specify the same CDR3. The CDR3 region has the DNA TGTGCCAGTGCTAACTATGGCTACACCTTC. Translating gives CASANYGYTF. This sequence joins TRBV6-1 and TRBJ1-2; D remains ambiguous. Germline CDR1 reads MNHNS; CDR2 reads SASEGT. This CDR3 spans 10 amino acids. Trimming removed 9 bases from V and 0 bases from J, with 2 bases in between.

V and J are TRBV11-3 and TRBJ1-6, with D unclear. The CDR3 is 13 amino acids. Trimming stripped 2 bases from V and 10 bases from J, with 9 bases between. The V gene's germline CDR1 is SGHNT and CDR2 YENEEA. The CDR3 bases are TGTGCCAGCAGCTTATTTCAGGACTCACCCCTCCACTTT. Protein sequence: CASSLFQDSPLHF.

The chain has TRBV6-7 and TRBJ1-1; 9 nucleotides align to TRBD1. TRBV6-7 is filed as an ORF, its function uncertain. The V and J ends lost 4 bases and 4 bases, in that order; junction bases with no gene match: 10. The CDR3 contains 16 residues. CDR3 DNA: TGTGCCAGCAGTTTAGGACAGGGGCTGGGGGGCACTGAAGCTTTCTTT. Translating it yields CASSLGQGLGGTEAFF.

This clone was seen a single time. This chain connects TRBV5-6 to TRBJ2-5, with TRBD2 as a possible D gene (7 bases). There are 11 residues in the CDR3. The V end was cut by 5 bases, the J end by 9 bases, with 11 bases between. Germline V CDR1 and CDR2: SGHDT, YYEEEE. CDR3 region: CASSLGGAQYF. The CDR3 nucleotides read TGTGCCAGCAGTCTAGGGGGGGCCCAGTACTTC.

The chain recombines TRBV28 with TRBJ2-5; the D gene is possibly TRBD2 (6 bases). Trimming cost V 3 bases and J 3 bases, with 8 bases left between them. The CDR3 extends over 13 amino acids. CDR1 and CDR2 from the germline V gene are MDHEN and SYDVKM. As DNA, the CDR3 is TGTGCCAGCAGTTTGACGGGGGAAGAGACCCAGTACTTC. Amino acid sequence: CASSLTGEETQYF.

J is TRBJ1-5 and V is TRBV30; D might be TRBD1 (5 bases). Germline V gene lookup returns CDR1 GTSNPN and CDR2 SVGIG (reference sequence). V lost 2 bases and J 4 bases, leaving 6 bases between the germline ends. The CDR3 totals 12 residues. CDR3 sequence reads: CAWSTGNQPQHF. CDR3 DNA: TGTGCCTGGAGTACAGGTAATCAGCCCCAGCATTTT.

V is TRBV5-5 and J is TRBJ1-4; possibly TRBD1 for D (5 bases). The CDR3 spans 16 residues. V was shortened by 4 bases and J by 6 bases, with 19 bases between the two germline ends. Germline CDR1 SGHKS, CDR2 YYEKEE (reference sequence). This chain's CDR3 is CASSAFQGPQDEKLFF. DNA for the CDR3: TGTGCCAGCAGCGCCTTTCAGGGACCTCAGGATGAAAAACTGTTTTTT.

V and J are TRBV9 and TRBJ1-2; D is perhaps TRBD1 (6 bases). The CDR3 covers 14 residues. Per germline, CDR1 SGDLS and CDR2 YYNGEE. The V and J ends lost 3 bases and 7 bases respectively, with 16 bases between them. CDR3 sequence (DNA): TGTGCCAGCAGCGATTCGACAGGCGCTTCTGGCTACACCTTC. As protein: CASSDSTGASGYTF.